This is a list of T cell receptor beta chains from one sample in a study of human T cells and chemical hapten exposure. TCRdb processed the RACE reads anew with MiXCR; each CDR3 protein has one entry. The sample lists about 180,000 distinct CDR3 sequences; almost 30% were seen once. Material: whole blood, obtained in connection with sensitization to the hapten diphenylcyclopropenone (DPC). The receptors come from a woman in her twenties or thirties with alopecia areata. Some clones in this sample may be carry-over from other donors' samples. Each CDR3 is given without its conserved first and last residue. The size field is filled for only some rows; it gives once, few, many or a size class.

clone_size: -; v_call: TRBV7-8; j_call: TRBJ1-5; cdr3_aa: ASSNREGEKTGIQPQH
clone_size: once; v_call: TRBV6-2/TRBV6-3; j_call: TRBJ2-3; cdr3_aa: ASSYSSVSGADRDTQY
clone_size: -; v_call: TRBV5-4; j_call: TRBJ2-2; cdr3_aa: ASGQGAPGELF
clone_size: -; v_call: TRBV10-2; j_call: TRBJ2-3; cdr3_aa: ASSFPPGPFTDTQY
clone_size: few; v_call: TRBV9; j_call: TRBJ2-5; cdr3_aa: ASSVEGGQQTQY
clone_size: -; v_call: TRBV4-2; j_call: TRBJ2-1; cdr3_aa: ASSQDAVDNEQF
clone_size: -; v_call: TRBV27; j_call: TRBJ1-2; cdr3_aa: ASSPDRADGYT
clone_size: few; v_call: TRBV28; j_call: TRBJ1-2; cdr3_aa: ASSAPSDRGYT
clone_size: few; v_call: TRBV12-3/TRBV12-4; j_call: TRBJ2-3; cdr3_aa: ASSFWDLGTSGSSYPDTQY
clone_size: few; v_call: TRBV28; j_call: TRBJ2-7; cdr3_aa: ASSLGNPGQPYEQY
clone_size: -; v_call: TRBV29-1; j_call: TRBJ2-3; cdr3_aa: SVESGTSPDTQY
clone_size: -; v_call: TRBV20-1; j_call: TRBJ1-1; cdr3_aa: SAMQMGTEAF
clone_size: many; v_call: TRBV11-2; j_call: TRBJ2-7; cdr3_aa: ASSRSYEQY
clone_size: few; v_call: TRBV29-1; j_call: TRBJ2-3; cdr3_aa: SVGGWTDTQY
clone_size: -; v_call: TRBV4-3; j_call: TRBJ1-1; cdr3_aa: ASSQAKSNTEAF
clone_size: -; v_call: TRBV6-5; j_call: TRBJ1-2; cdr3_aa: ASSYSSAGANYGYT
clone_size: -; v_call: TRBV11-2; j_call: TRBJ2-2; cdr3_aa: ASSLVGLAEVGELF
clone_size: -; v_call: TRBV4-3; j_call: TRBJ2-5; cdr3_aa: ASSPARDLYQETQY
clone_size: few; v_call: TRBV28; j_call: TRBJ2-1; cdr3_aa: ASSLSSGRNEQF
clone_size: few; v_call: TRBV25-1; j_call: TRBJ1-6; cdr3_aa: ASSEGDRNSPLH
clone_size: few; v_call: TRBV29-1; j_call: TRBJ2-3; cdr3_aa: SAQTSGRQTDTQY
clone_size: -; v_call: TRBV20-1; j_call: TRBJ2-1; cdr3_aa: SVATSGGNYNEQF
clone_size: few; v_call: TRBV28; j_call: TRBJ1-5; cdr3_aa: ASRLIGNQPQH
clone_size: -; v_call: TRBV9; j_call: TRBJ2-3; cdr3_aa: ASSVESGPGDTQY
clone_size: few; v_call: TRBV27; j_call: TRBJ1-1; cdr3_aa: ASSPRGAAMNTEAF
clone_size: -; v_call: TRBV5-1; j_call: TRBJ1-1; cdr3_aa: ASSFLGQPNTEAF
clone_size: -; v_call: TRBV30; j_call: TRBJ2-2; cdr3_aa: AWSVAGTNTGELF
clone_size: -; v_call: TRBV7-2; j_call: TRBJ1-4; cdr3_aa: ASSSGQGRNEKLF
clone_size: -; v_call: TRBV7-2; j_call: TRBJ2-5; cdr3_aa: ASSLLQRTQY
clone_size: -; v_call: TRBV5-1; j_call: TRBJ1-1; cdr3_aa: ASSLDRGREAEAF
clone_size: few; v_call: TRBV7-2; j_call: TRBJ2-3; cdr3_aa: ASNLYADTQY
clone_size: many; v_call: TRBV12-3/TRBV12-4; j_call: TRBJ2-5; cdr3_aa: ASSFWNQETQY
clone_size: -; v_call: TRBV7-2; j_call: TRBJ2-7; cdr3_aa: ASSLGYTVAYEQY
clone_size: once; v_call: TRBV24-1; j_call: TRBJ2-7; cdr3_aa: ATSDGTRGY
clone_size: -; v_call: TRBV10-3; j_call: TRBJ1-2; cdr3_aa: AISEPGNGYT